Listed below are T cell receptor beta chains from one sample, sequenced in a study of T cells in Graves' hyperthyroidism and ophthalmopathy. MiXCR was run by TCRdb on the multiplex PCR reads, yielding one entry per CDR3 protein. This sample carries some 600,000 distinct CDR3 sequences, approximately 15% of them seen once, and the ten largest clones take more than 5%. The sequencing sample was made of blood. The receptor set was obtained from a woman aged 25 to 45 with Graves' hyperthyroidism that later progressed to Graves' ophthalmopathy. Each CDR3 is given with its conserved first and last residue. The order of the fields is V gene, J gene, clone size, CDR3 protein. A clone size is listed for some rows: how often the clone was seen (once, few, many), or a class if it is expanded.

TRBV4-1	TRBJ2-1	many	CASSSGLAGANEQFF
TRBV10-3	TRBJ2-2	NA	CAIKSDAANTGELFF
TRBV24-1	TRBJ2-1	NA	CATSDRDFDATKNNEQFF
TRBV24-1	TRBJ2-3	many	CATSDPRLAVTDTQYF
TRBV20-1	TRBJ1-4	many	CSARDGTNEKLFF
TRBV7-2	TRBJ1-4	many	CASSLDRASEKLFF
TRBV30	TRBJ2-5	many	CAWSGRPAGETQYF
TRBV25-1	TRBJ1-2	few	CAKPRQGKANYGYTF
TRBV30	TRBJ2-7	few	CAWSLAEVAEQYF
TRBV2	TRBJ2-3	NA	CASSEVTDNTDTQYF
TRBV28	TRBJ2-5	many	CASSSRDSEETQYF
TRBV10-3	TRBJ2-5	many	CAISDSDETQYF
TRBV6-1	TRBJ2-4	many	CASSWNRENIQYF
TRBV19	TRBJ1-2	NA	CASSKDRGSHGYTF
TRBV30	TRBJ1-1	many	CAWSLDRAAFF
TRBV20-1	TRBJ2-7	many	CSAQRGQDSYEQYF
TRBV7-2	TRBJ2-3	many	CASSLGLAGAPTDTQYF
TRBV7-9	TRBJ1-2	NA	CASSLGSGWSGPYESGYTF
TRBV6-1	TRBJ2-2	NA	CASRERDLRTGELFF
TRBV11-2	TRBJ1-6	many	CASSLDSGGPPLHF
TRBV20-1	TRBJ2-1	NA	CSGLAGDYNEQFF
TRBV7-2	TRBJ2-1	NA	CASSSRRSSYNEQFF